This entry describes one TCR beta chain. The antigen is unknown. This entry is derived from a study of cytotoxic CD8 clonotypes in ibrutinib-treated CLL. As for the study in general: On average, more than 85,000 productive rearrangements and about 280,000 productive templates per sample. Study-level points and caveats: With treatment, public clonotypes, which were uncommon, either contracted or remained stable. Higher circulating CD8+ T-cell counts strongly accompanied higher baseline clonality, above age-matched healthy donors.

The method was immunoSEQ multiplex PCR; TCRdb's version includes in-frame clones alone and lacks a portion of them. The table has roughly 250,000 clones, under 80% seen once. Germline V gives CDR1 SQVTM, CDR2 ANQGSEA. V lost 1 base and J lost 0, with 13 bases in between. The CDR3 length is 17 residues. The sample consisted of PBMCs, taken after 24 months of ibrutinib treatment. The clonotype originates from a human donor with chronic lymphocytic leukemia. The chain joins TRBV29-1 to TRBJ2-6, with D possibly being TRBD1 (6 bases). The CDR3 nucleotides read TGCAGCGTTGAAGCCAACAGGGTAAACTCTGGGGCCAACGTCCTGACTTTC. Protein: CSVEANRVNSGANVLTF.